Following are 13 T cell receptor beta chains from one sample sequenced in a study of Ad26.COV2.S vaccination and SARS-CoV-2 variants. The treatment here: roughly 19 received Ad26.COV2.S at low or high dose, single or two shots; 5 received placebo; per-sample allocation not given. Sampling took place 63 days after the first vaccine or placebo injection. Data came from immunoSEQ multiplex PCR; TCRdb stores just in-frame clones and leaves some out. The sample lists about 500,000 clones; 89% were seen once. The sample consisted of peripheral blood, taken in a trial of Ad26.COV2.S vaccine versus placebo. The receptors derive from a person between 18 and 65 years old who received the Ad26.COV2.S COVID-19 vaccine or a placebo.

This sequence joins TRBV5-4 and TRBJ2-2; D perhaps matches TRBD2 (6 bases). Germline CDR1 reads SGHNT; CDR2 reads YYREEE (reference sequence). The CDR3 contains 16 residues. Trimming stripped 4 bases from V and 0 bases from J, with 13 bases between. Written as DNA, the CDR3 is TGTGCCAGCAGCCGGGGACTTCTCTCGAACACCGGGGAGCTGTTTTTT. Residues: CASSRGLLSNTGELFF. Complete variable domain (other parts from reference TRBV5-4 and TRBJ2-2): ETGVTQSPTHLIKTRGQQVTLRCSSQSGHNTVSWYQQALGQGPQFIFQYYREEENGRGNFPPRFSGLQFPNYSSELNVNALELDDSALYLCASSRGLLSNTGELFFGEGSRLTVL.

This chain joins TRBV6-9 and TRBJ2-3; 7 bases line up with TRBD1. This CDR3 is 15 amino acids long. V gave up 2 bases and J gave up 8 bases; unmatched junction bases: 10. Germline V gene sequence: CDR1 MNHGY, CDR2 SVAAGI. The CDR3 here is CASSYPLQGSSTQYF. The CDR3, as DNA: TGTGCCAGCAGTTATCCTCTACAGGGGTCAAGTACGCAGTATTTT.

The chain joins TRBV7-8 to TRBJ1-2, with unresolved D. The CDR3 runs 16 residues. Trimming took 5 bases from V and 3 from J, leaving 19 bases between them. CDR1 and CDR2 (germline): SGHVS, FQNEAQ. As DNA, the CDR3 is TGTGCCAGCAGCACACTGACGAGGGAAGGGTACTATGGCTACACCTTC. This codes for CASSTLTREGYYGYTF.

This clone appeared once. The chain recombines TRBV7-3 with TRBJ2-1, with 7 nucleotides matching TRBD1. Trimming took 5 bases from V and 2 from J; bases not matched to a gene: 6. CDR3 size: 15 residues. The V gene's germline CDR1 is SGHTA and CDR2 FQGTGA. The CDR3 sequence: CASSPPTGPYNEQFF. The CDR3, as DNA: TGTGCCAGCAGCCCCCCGACAGGGCCCTACAATGAGCAGTTCTTC.

CDR3 in DNA: TGTGCCAGCAGCCAACAAATTTCTGGAAACACCATATATTTT. This codes for CASSQQISGNTIYF. The chain employs TRBV6-2 or TRBV6-3 and TRBJ1-3; D is unclear. This CDR3 is 14 amino acids long. Trimming pared 6 bases from V and 1 base from J, leaving 10 bases between. CDR1 is MNHEY and CDR2 is SVGEGT in the germline V gene.

This sequence joins TRBV7-9 and TRBJ2-4; TRBD1 matches at 8 bases. The V gene's germline CDR1 is SEHNR and CDR2 FQNEAQ (reference sequence). V lost 5 bases, J lost 1 base, and 1 base stayed unmatched. The CDR3 sequence is 14 residues long. The DNA for the CDR3 is TGTGCCAGCAGCCGACAGGGGGCCAAAAACATTCAGTACTTC. Protein product: CASSRQGAKNIQYF.

V is TRBV19 and J is TRBJ1-5; D not certain. Looked up from germline, CDR1 is LNHDA and CDR2 is SQIVND (reference sequence). Trimming removed 6 bases from V and 0 bases from J, with 15 bases in between. This CDR3 is 16 amino acids long. The CDR3 loop reads CASRMADTYSNQPQHF. In nucleotides, the CDR3 is TGTGCCAGTAGGATGGCCGATACTTATAGCAATCAGCCCCAGCATTTT.

This sequence joins TRBV12-5 and TRBJ2-1, with D perhaps matching TRBD2 (6 bases). This CDR3 region has 15 residues. V gave up 6 bases and J gave up 7 bases, with 19 bases separating them. Germline lookup yields CDR1 LGHNT and CDR2 FRNRAP. CDR3 sequence reads: CASGPGSFDRNEQFF. In DNA, the CDR3 is TGTGCTAGTGGACCCGGGAGTTTTGATCGTAATGAGCAGTTCTTC.

V is TRBV29-1 and J is TRBJ2-1, with 8 bases matching TRBD2. J lost 9 bases, V lost 7 bases, and 14 bases had no gene match. The CDR3 covers 14 residues. CDR1 is SQVTM and CDR2 is ANQGSEA in the germline V gene. The chain's CDR3 is CSATRSGSRGEQFF. CDR3 bases: TGCAGCGCTACGAGAAGCGGGAGTAGAGGTGAGCAGTTCTTC.

As concerns this clone: Other nucleotide sequences from this sample produce the same CDR3. The CDR3 reads CATSRDPGGGPQHF. CDR3 nucleotide sequence: TGTGCCACCAGCAGAGATCCTGGGGGGGGGCCCCAGCATTTT. V is TRBV15 and J is TRBJ1-5, with a possible D match to TRBD1 (5 bases). There are 14 residues in the CDR3. Per germline, CDR1 LNHNV and CDR2 YYDKDF (reference sequence). Between the trimmed V and J ends, which lost 0 bases and 9 bases, there was a span of 12 bases. Full variable domain (remainder filled in from reference TRBV15 and TRBJ1-5): DAMVIQNPRYQVTQFGKPVTLSCSQTLNHNVMYWYQQKSSQAPKLLFHYYDKDFNNEADTPDNFQSRRPNTSFCFLDIRSPGLGDTAMYLCATSRDPGGGPQHFGDGTRLSIL.

The chain combines TRBV24-1 with TRBJ2-2; TRBD2 matches 9 bases. Germline CDR1 KGHDR, CDR2 SFDVKD. This CDR3 contains 18 residues. The ends lost 5 bases at V and 0 bases at J; junction bases unmatched: 9. CDR3 residues: CATSAQWRTSANTGELFF. The CDR3 DNA reads TGTGCCACCAGTGCTCAATGGCGGACTAGCGCGAACACCGGGGAGCTGTTTTTT.

V usage is TRBV28 and J usage is TRBJ2-1; weak D call: TRBD1 (6 bases). The CDR3 covers 14 residues. Germline loops: CDR1 MDHEN, CDR2 SYDVKM. The germline V and J ends were trimmed by 5 bases and 0 bases, with 8 bases remaining between them. CDR3 loop: CASSTGLSYNEQFF. CDR3 DNA sequence: TGTGCCAGCAGTACAGGGCTCTCCTACAATGAGCAGTTCTTC.

The J gene is TRBJ1-1, the V gene TRBV27; 8 bases are a match to TRBD1. The CDR3 runs 15 residues. CDR1 is MNHEY, CDR2 SMNVEV, per germline (reference sequence). J was trimmed by 4 bases and V by 3 bases; bases with no gene match: 7. CDR3 residues: CASSLQGAISTEAFF. CDR3 sequence (DNA): TGTGCCAGCAGTTTGCAGGGGGCGATTTCCACTGAAGCTTTCTTT.